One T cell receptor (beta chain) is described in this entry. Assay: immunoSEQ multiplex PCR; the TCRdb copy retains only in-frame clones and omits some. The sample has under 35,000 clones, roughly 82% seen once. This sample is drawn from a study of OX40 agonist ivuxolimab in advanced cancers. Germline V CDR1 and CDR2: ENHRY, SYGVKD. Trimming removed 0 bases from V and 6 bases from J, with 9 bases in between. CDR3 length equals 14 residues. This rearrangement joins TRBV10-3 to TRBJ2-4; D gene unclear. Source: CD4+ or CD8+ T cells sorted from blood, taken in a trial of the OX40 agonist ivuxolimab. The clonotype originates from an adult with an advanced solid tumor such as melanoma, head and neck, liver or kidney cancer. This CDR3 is CAISESGNLNIQYF. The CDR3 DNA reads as TGTGCCATCAGTGAGTCAGGCAACTTAAACATTCAGTACTTC.